This record concerns one T cell receptor (beta chain) sequence. The data originate from a study of CD8 T cells in Susac syndrome. V was clipped by 8 bases and J by 5 bases, with 6 bases between them. This CDR3 has 10 amino acids. CDR1 MNHNY and CDR2 SVGAGI come from the germline V gene (reference sequence). An amount of RNA that ranged from roughly 0.45 to 1 ug was reverse transcribed with random hexamers. Coverage of TCR beta CDR3 amplification by immunoSEQ multiplex PCR extended to 54 Vbeta and 13 Jbeta. Using its own MiXCR run on the immunoSEQ multiplex PCR reads, TCRdb lists one record per CDR3 protein. The sample carries roughly 200,000 distinct CDR3 sequences, under 95% recorded once. FACS enriched CD8+ TEMRA cells, while bulk CD8+ and CD4+ were negatively isolated.

This sequence originates from a human donor in good health. The genes are TRBV6-6 and TRBJ2-5, with D hard to call. Sequencing was carried out using CD4+ T cells from PBMCs. Here the CDR3 DNA reads TGTGCCAGCGCCAGGGAGACCCAGTACTTC. Translating gives CASARETQYF.